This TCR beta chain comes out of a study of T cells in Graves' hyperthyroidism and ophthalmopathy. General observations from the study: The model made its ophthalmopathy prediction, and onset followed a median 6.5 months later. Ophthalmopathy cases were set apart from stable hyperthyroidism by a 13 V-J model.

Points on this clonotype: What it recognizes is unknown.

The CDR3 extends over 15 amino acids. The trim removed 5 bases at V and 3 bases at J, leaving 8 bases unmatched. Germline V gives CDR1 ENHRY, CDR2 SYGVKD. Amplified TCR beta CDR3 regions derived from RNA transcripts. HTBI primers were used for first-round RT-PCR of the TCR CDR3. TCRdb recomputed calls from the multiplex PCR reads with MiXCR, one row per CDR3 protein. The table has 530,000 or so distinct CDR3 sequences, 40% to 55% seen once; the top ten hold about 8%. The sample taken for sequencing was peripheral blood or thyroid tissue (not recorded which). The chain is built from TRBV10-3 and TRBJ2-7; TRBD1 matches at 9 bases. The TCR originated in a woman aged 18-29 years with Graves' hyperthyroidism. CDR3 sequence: CAISNSGTGYYEQYF. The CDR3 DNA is TGTGCCATCAGTAACTCCGGGACAGGGTACTACGAGCAGTACTTC.